These 17 T cell receptor beta chains were sequenced from one sample in a study of early T cells in non-severe SARS-CoV-2 infection. Via MiXCR, TCRdb re-called the 5' RACE reads, giving one row per CDR3 protein. The table has some 57,000 distinct CDR3 sequences, roughly 9% seen once. Sequencing input: whole blood. The receptors were gathered from an adult who was a healthcare worker with PCR-confirmed SARS-CoV-2 infection or an uninfected control (not recorded which).

This clonotype was detected only a few times. This chain links TRBV18 with TRBJ1-2; 10 bases fit TRBD1. V lost 3 bases to trimming and J lost 7 bases; unmatched junction nucleotides: 8. The CDR3 spans 15 residues. The germline CDR1 and CDR2 sequences are KGHSH and LQKENI. The CDR3 bases are TGTGCCAGCTCACCTTCGACAGGGGGCGATTTTGGCTACACCTTC. Protein product: CASSPSTGGDFGYTF.

This clonotype was picked up many times. The V and J genes are TRBV29-1 and TRBJ1-1; D possibly corresponds to TRBD1 (6 bases). Germline CDR1 reads SQVTM; CDR2 reads ANQGSEA. The CDR3 has 14 residues. V lost 7 bases, J lost 0 bases, and 15 bases lay in between. The CDR3 DNA follows: TGCAGCGCCACTACAGGGCTCATGAACACTGAAGCTTTCTTT. It specifies CSATTGLMNTEAFF.

The chain joins TRBV2 to TRBJ2-7, with TRBD1 matching 7 bases. Trimming took 1 base from V and 3 from J; bases not matched to a gene: 6. CDR1 and CDR2 (germline): SNHLY, FYNNEI. The CDR3 extends over 15 amino acids. The CDR3, as DNA: TGTGCCAGCAGTGAAGTGCGGCAGGGGGACTACGAGCAGTACTTC. Its translation is CASSEVRQGDYEQYF.

V is TRBV20-1 and J is TRBJ1-2; 7 bases agree with TRBD1. Germline-derived CDR1 and CDR2 are DFQATT and SNEGSKA (reference sequence). CDR3 length equals 13 residues. Trimming cost V 6 bases and J 3 bases; bases outside gene matches: 7. The CDR3 region has the DNA TGCAGTGCCAGCCGGGACAGCTACTATGGCTACACCTTC. Its protein product is CSASRDSYYGYTF.

In its sample, this clonotype was seen a few times. The genes are TRBV12-3 or TRBV12-4 and TRBJ2-3, with D perhaps TRBD1 or TRBD2 (5 bases each). The V end was cut by 7 bases, the J end by 0 bases, with 8 bases between. The CDR3 extends over 13 amino acids. The CDR3: CASTRDSTDTQYF. As DNA, the CDR3 is TGTGCCAGCACTCGGGACAGCACAGATACGCAGTATTTT.

A few counts support this clonotype. The chain employs TRBV18 and TRBJ2-5, with a weak D call TRBD2 (5 bases). Germline values: CDR1 KGHSH, CDR2 LQKENI. V was pared by 3 bases and J by 5 bases, with 10 bases between. The CDR3 spans 13 residues. In nucleotides, the CDR3 is TGTGCCAGCTCACCGGAGGATGGGGAGACCCAGTACTTC. Amino acid sequence: CASSPEDGETQYF. Drawing the rest from reference TRBV18 and TRBJ2-5, the complete variable domain is NAGVMQNPRHLVRRRGQEARLRCSPMKGHSHVYWYRQLPEEGLKFMVYLQKENIIDESGMPKERFSAEFPKEGPSILRIQQVVRGDSAAYFCASSPEDGETQYFGPGTRLLVL.

Ten or more counts support this clonotype. The rearrangement uses TRBV20-1 and TRBJ2-7; TRBD2 matches at 12 bases. The CDR3 covers 15 residues. Trimming removed 4 bases from V and 4 bases from J; junction bases left unmatched: 8. Germline CDR1 DFQATT, CDR2 SNEGSKA (reference sequence). In DNA form, the CDR3 reads TGCAGTGCTAAGCGAACCGGGACTAGCGGGTACGAGCAGTACTTC. Protein: CSAKRTGTSGYEQYF.

This chain joins TRBV24-1 and TRBJ2-2; perhaps D is TRBD1 or TRBD2 (5 bases each). The CDR3 contains 13 residues. Trimming took 9 bases from V and 2 from J, leaving 9 bases between them. Germline CDR1 and CDR2: KGHDR and SFDVKD. CDR3 region: CATRDPNTGELFF. The CDR3 DNA is TGTGCCACCCGGGACCCAAACACCGGGGAGCTGTTTTTT.

The chain has TRBV3-1 and TRBJ1-2; D uncertain. Germline-derived CDR1 and CDR2 are LGHDT and YNNKEL (reference sequence). The CDR3 runs to 16 residues. Trimming shortened V by 4 bases and J by 2 bases, and 17 bases separated the two germline ends. The CDR3 reads CASSPHGRVRNYGYTF. The DNA for the CDR3 is TGTGCCAGCAGCCCCCACGGAAGGGTCAGGAACTATGGCTACACCTTC. Based on the CDR3 plus reference TRBV3-1 and TRBJ1-2, the full variable domain is DTAVSQTPKYLVTQMGNDKSIKCEQNLGHDTMYWYKQDSKKFLKIMFSYNNKELIINETVPNRFSPKSPDKAHLNLHINSLELGDSAVYFCASSPHGRVRNYGYTFGSGTRLTVV.

This CDR3 reads CASSSPDRSSGNTIYF. CDR3 in DNA: TGTGCCAGCAGCTCACCCGACAGGAGCTCTGGAAACACCATATATTTT. The chain carries TRBV7-9 and TRBJ1-3; tentative D call: TRBD1 (6 bases). The V end lost 4 bases, the J end lost 0 bases, and 13 bases lay between the germline ends. Germline loops: CDR1 SEHNR, CDR2 FQNEAQ (reference sequence). The CDR3 consists of 16 residues.

This clonotype was observed a few times. J is TRBJ2-2 and V is TRBV6-6; D is ambiguous. This CDR3 spans 14 amino acids. V lost 3 bases, J lost 3 bases, and 8 bases lay in between. Germline loops: CDR1 MNHNY, CDR2 SVGAGI (reference sequence). In nucleotides, the CDR3 is TGTGCCAGCAGTTATAACACGGACACCGGGGAGCTGTTTTTT. Translated: CASSYNTDTGELFF.

The rearrangement uses TRBV3-1 and TRBJ1-2; the D is unclear. Germline lookup yields CDR1 LGHDT and CDR2 YNNKEL (reference sequence). V gave up 0 bases and J gave up 8 bases, with 13 bases separating them. This CDR3 is 14 amino acids long. CDR3 loop: CASSQEGPGLGYTF. CDR3 DNA: TGTGCCAGCAGCCAAGAAGGGCCGGGTTTGGGCTACACCTTC.

Many counts were recorded for this clonotype. This chain uses TRBV7-6 with TRBJ2-5, with D perhaps TRBD2 (6 bases). V lost 4 bases and J 5 bases, leaving 14 bases between the germline ends. This CDR3 has 14 amino acids. Germline V gene lookup returns CDR1 SGHVS and CDR2 FNYEAQ. The CDR3, as DNA: TGTGCCAGCAGCTCGGACTCAGGAGGGGAGACCCAGTACTTC. It yields the protein CASSSDSGGETQYF.

This clonotype showed up just a few times. This chain connects TRBV3-1 to TRBJ2-3; 7 nucleotides agree with TRBD2. After removal of 3 bases from V and 0 bases from J, the junction contained 3 bases not matched to a gene. CDR3 length: 15 residues. Germline CDR1 is LGHDT and CDR2 is YNNKEL (reference sequence). CDR3 loop: CASSQWRGSTDTQYF. CDR3 coding DNA: TGTGCCAGCAGCCAGTGGCGGGGGAGCACAGATACGCAGTATTTT.

This clonotype has a handful of counts. The V gene is TRBV29-1, the J gene TRBJ2-1; TRBD2 is a possible D gene (6 bases). Germline V gene data show CDR1 as SQVTM and CDR2 as ANQGSEA. This CDR3 region has 13 residues. Trimming removed 6 bases from V and 0 bases from J, with 9 bases in between. The CDR3 region is CSVGTPSYNEQFF. The CDR3 nucleotides read TGCAGCGTGGGGACTCCCTCCTACAATGAGCAGTTCTTC.

V gene TRBV20-1 combines with J gene TRBJ1-2; D is uncertain. The ends were cut back, 6 bases at V and 1 base at J, with 15 bases in the middle. Per the germline V gene, CDR1 is DFQATT and CDR2 is SNEGSKA (reference sequence). The CDR3 length is 14 residues. Written as DNA, the CDR3 is TGCAGTGCCAGTAGGCAGGCCAATAACTATGGCTACACCTTC. Translating gives CSASRQANNYGYTF.

The V call is TRBV29-1, the J call TRBJ1-2; D is possibly TRBD1 (6 bases). The V gene lost 6 bases and the J gene lost 2 bases, with 19 bases spanning the gap. CDR3 length equals 15 residues. In germline, CDR1 is SQVTM, CDR2 ANQGSEA. Here the CDR3 reads CSVLDIQGTNYGYTF. DNA for the CDR3: TGCAGCGTGCTAGATATACAGGGCACCAACTATGGCTACACCTTC.